A selection of T cell receptor beta chains follows, all from one sample in a study of blood T cell repertoires in COVID-19. Using immunoSEQ multiplex PCR, the repertoire was profiled, and TCRdb retains in-frame clones only, with some absent. The sample has 300,000 to 400,000 clones; 65% to 85% are singletons. The sequenced sample consisted of peripheral blood. Receptors originate from a young man with active or convalescent COVID-19. CDR3s include the opening cysteine and the closing phenylalanine or tryptophan. D genes are given only for firm matches. Clone size is stated in some rows and not others, as once, few, many or a class when expanded.

>.|few|TRBJ1-5|TRBV2
CASSGGQYSNQPQHF
TGTGCCAGCAGCGGAGGACAGTATAGCAATCAGCCCCAGCATTTT
>TRBD1|.|TRBJ2-1|TRBV6-4
CASSEEFGTGNNEQFF
TGTGCCAGCAGTGAGGAGTTCGGGACAGGAAACAATGAGCAGTTCTTC
>.|.|TRBJ1-2|TRBV5-1
CASSLDRADYGYTF
TGCGCCAGCAGCTTGGACAGGGCGGACTATGGCTACACCTTC
>.|.|TRBJ1-5|TRBV12-3/TRBV12-4
CASSLRSNQPQHF
TGTGCCAGCAGTTTGAGGAGCAATCAGCCCCAGCATTTT
>TRBD1|.|TRBJ1-2|TRBV10-1
CASSDSKTGVAGYTF
TGCGCCAGCAGTGACTCCAAAACAGGGGTGGCTGGCTACACCTTC
>.|.|TRBJ2-7|TRBV6-6
CASSLGGPYEQYF
TGTGCCAGCAGTTTGGGGGGGCCCTACGAGCAGTACTTC
>TRBD2|once|TRBJ2-5|TRBV2
CASIRTSGIGETQYF
TGTGCCAGCATTCGGACTAGCGGAATAGGGGAGACCCAGTACTTC
>TRBD2|.|TRBJ2-7|TRBV2
CASSSGGAYEQYF
TGTGCCAGCTCTAGCGGGGGGGCCTACGAGCAGTACTTC
>TRBD2|.|TRBJ2-1|TRBV24-1
CATSDTGIAGGTYNEQFF
TGTGCCACCAGTGATACCGGAATAGCGGGGGGGACCTACAATGAGCAGTTCTTC
>TRBD1|.|TRBJ1-2|TRBV4-1
CASSQANGQGTYGYTF
TGCGCCAGCAGCCAAGCGAACGGACAGGGGACCTATGGCTACACCTTC
>.|few|TRBJ2-3|TRBV7-3
CASSAGVSTDTQYF
TGTGCCAGCAGCGCCGGGGTCAGCACAGATACGCAGTATTTT
>.|.|TRBJ1-4|TRBV10-2
CASSKIGQLEKLFF
TGCGCCAGCAGTAAAATTGGACAGTTGGAAAAACTGTTTTTT
>.|.|TRBJ2-7|TRBV27
CASSFSAGYEQYF
TGTGCCAGCAGTTTCTCTGCAGGCTACGAGCAGTACTTC
>TRBD1|.|TRBJ2-3|TRBV5-1
CASSPGTGGATDTQYF
TGCGCCAGCAGCCCCGGGACAGGGGGCGCGACAGATACGCAGTATTTT
>TRBD1|once|TRBJ2-5|TRBV4-3
CASSLGQGSQETQYF
TGCGCCAGCAGCCTTGGACAGGGGTCACAAGAGACCCAGTACTTC
>.|.|TRBJ2-2|TRBV30
CAHGGAFTGELFF
TGTGCCCACGGCGGGGCGTTTACCGGGGAGCTGTTTTTT
>.|.|TRBJ1-2|TRBV19
CASSTLTRDYGYTF
TGTGCCAGTAGTACACTGACAAGAGACTATGGCTACACCTTC
>.|.|TRBJ2-7|TRBV5-6
CASSPGSEHYEQYF
TGTGCCAGCAGCCCAGGATCGGAACACTACGAGCAGTACTTC
>.|.|TRBJ1-1|TRBV6-5
CASSFDTNTEAFF
TGTGCCAGCAGTTTCGACACGAACACTGAAGCTTTCTTT
>TRBD1|once|TRBJ1-4|TRBV6-5
CASSPRQGAREKLFF
TGTGCCAGCAGTCCCCGACAGGGGGCGCGGGAAAAACTGTTTTTT
>TRBD1|.|TRBJ2-7|TRBV4-1
CASRGGLGTGGNEQYF
TGCGCCAGCAGAGGGGGTCTTGGGACAGGGGGTAACGAGCAGTACTTC
>TRBD2|.|TRBJ2-7|TRBV7-9
CASRPKSGGTSYEQYF
TGTGCCAGCAGGCCCAAGAGCGGGGGGACCTCCTACGAGCAGTACTTC
>.|.|TRBJ2-7|TRBV5-1
CASAEGLRLGEQYF
TGCGCCAGCGCGGAGGGACTTCGCCTGGGGGAGCAGTACTTC
>.|.|TRBJ1-5|TRBV6-5
CASSSERNQPQHF
TGTGCCAGCAGCTCGGAGAGGAATCAGCCCCAGCATTTT
>TRBD1|once|TRBJ1-5|TRBV19
CASSIVDRGGWTQHF
TGTGCCAGTAGTATAGTTGACAGGGGCGGTTGGACCCAGCATTTT
>TRBD2|.|TRBJ2-1|TRBV6-6
CASSLEAGANEQFF
TGTGCCAGCAGTTTAGAAGCGGGAGCCAATGAGCAGTTCTTC
>TRBD2|.|TRBJ2-2|TRBV2
CASRLAGGSTGELFF
TGTGCCAGCAGATTAGCGGGGGGGAGCACCGGGGAGCTGTTTTTT
>.|.|TRBJ1-2|TRBV25-1
CASSAPGDVLYGYTF
TGTGCCAGCAGTGCCCCGGGAGATGTTCTCTATGGCTACACCTTC
>TRBD1|.|TRBJ1-6|TRBV30
CALDFRGPGSPLHF
TGTGCCTTGGATTTCAGGGGGCCAGGTTCACCCCTCCACTTT
>TRBD2|.|TRBJ2-2|TRBV3-1/TRBV3-2
CASSQYTGLADGELFF
TGTGCCAGCAGCCAGTATACCGGACTAGCGGACGGGGAGCTGTTTTTT
>TRBD2|.|TRBJ2-5|TRBV5-1
CASSFGGTSDQETQYF
TGCGCCAGCAGCTTTGGAGGGACTAGCGACCAAGAGACCCAGTACTTC
>.|.|TRBJ1-1|TRBV11-2
CASSLTGNTEAFF
TGTGCCAGCAGCTTAACGGGGAACACTGAAGCTTTCTTT
>.|once|TRBJ2-7|TRBV6-6
CASSYRGSAYEQYF
TGTGCCAGCAGTTACAGGGGGTCGGCTTACGAGCAGTACTTC
>TRBD1|.|TRBJ1-1|TRBV11-3
CASSPGQALLNTEAFF
TGTGCCAGCAGCCCGGGACAGGCATTACTGAACACTGAAGCTTTCTTT
>.|.|TRBJ1-1|TRBV7-3
CASSPSPNTEAFF
TGTGCCAGCAGCCCTTCTCCGAACACTGAAGCTTTCTTT
>TRBD1|.|TRBJ2-3|TRBV29-1
CSVETGTGVSDTQYF
TGCAGCGTTGAGACCGGGACAGGGGTTTCAGATACGCAGTATTTT
>TRBD1|.|TRBJ2-2|TRBV27
CASSWETGGTGELFF
TGTGCCAGCAGTTGGGAGACAGGGGGAACCGGGGAGCTGTTTTTT
>TRBD1|many|TRBJ1-6|TRBV9
CASSAQGTNSPLHF
TGTGCCAGCAGCGCACAGGGGACCAATTCACCCCTCCACTTT
>TRBD2|once|TRBJ2-5|TRBV3-1/TRBV3-2
CASSPTGSGGETQYF
TGTGCCAGCAGCCCAACAGGATCCGGGGGGGAGACCCAGTACTTC
>TRBD2|.|TRBJ2-1|TRBV27
CASSLMASGSHNEQFF
TGTGCCAGCAGTTTAATGGCTAGCGGGAGTCACAATGAGCAGTTCTTC
>TRBD2|.|TRBJ2-5|TRBV4-1
CASSQRLQRGQETQYF
TGCGCCAGCAGCCAACGGCTCCAGCGGGGGCAAGAGACCCAGTACTTC
>.|once|TRBJ2-4|TRBV28
CASLSAGPNIQYF
TGTGCCAGCTTAAGTGCAGGGCCCAACATTCAGTACTTC
>.|few|TRBJ1-2|TRBV6-2/TRBV6-3
CASSYRGYGYTF
TGTGCCAGCAGTTACAGGGGCTATGGCTACACCTTC
>.|.|TRBJ2-1|TRBV4-3
CASSQSPHGVLDEQFF
TGCGCCAGCAGCCAATCCCCCCACGGGGTTTTGGATGAGCAGTTCTTC
>TRBD2|.|TRBJ2-6|TRBV2
CASMGGSGANVLTF
TGTGCCAGCATGGGAGGGAGTGGGGCCAACGTCCTGACTTTC
>.|.|TRBJ1-1|TRBV5-1
CASSLDGGTTLEAFF
TGCGCCAGCAGCTTGGACGGCGGAACAACCCTTGAAGCTTTCTTT
>.|.|TRBJ2-1|TRBV5-6
CASSLAAGWSYNEQFF
TGTGCCAGCAGCTTGGCAGCAGGGTGGTCCTACAATGAGCAGTTCTTC
>TRBD1|.|TRBJ2-7|TRBV10-3
CAISEAAGTGAYEQYF
TGTGCCATCAGTGAGGCAGCCGGGACAGGGGCATACGAGCAGTACTTC
>TRBD1|.|TRBJ1-1|TRBV3-1/TRBV3-2
CASSGPLDRVLGEAFF
TGTGCCAGCAGCGGACCACTGGACAGGGTATTAGGTGAAGCTTTCTTT
>.|.|TRBJ2-7|TRBV7-8
CASSLGASYEQYF
TGTGCCAGCAGCTTAGGGGCCTCCTACGAGCAGTACTTC
>.|.|TRBJ2-2|TRBV7-9
CANESAGELFF
TGTGCCAATGAAAGCGCCGGGGAGCTGTTTTTT
>.|.|TRBJ2-2|TRBV12-5
CASGLALGVAVRAGELFF
TGTGCTAGTGGTTTGGCCCTGGGAGTGGCCGTGAGGGCCGGGGAGCTGTTTTTT